These 21 T cell receptor beta chains share one sample of origin, sequenced in a study of radiotherapy plus CTLA-4 blockade in lung cancer. Only in-frame clones appear in the TCRdb table, and some are missing; sequencing was by immunoSEQ multiplex PCR. Of roughly 130,000 clones listed, 75% to 90% are singletons. This sample comprised peripheral blood, obtained from a patient treated with radiotherapy plus ipilimumab. These TCRs come from a human donor with non-small cell lung cancer that progressed on radiotherapy plus ipilimumab.

The CDR3 sequence: CASSQGGQPQHF. The CDR3 nucleotides read TGTGCCAGTAGCCAGGGCGGTCAGCCCCAGCATTTT. This chain links TRBV19 with TRBJ1-5; TRBD1 is a possible D gene (5 bases). Germline CDR1 LNHDA, CDR2 SQIVND (reference sequence). Trimming pared 6 bases from V and 6 bases from J, leaving 9 bases between. CDR3 length: 12 residues.

The chain has TRBV27 and TRBJ2-2, with D uncertain. The CDR3 loop spans 14 amino acids. V was clipped by 6 bases and J by 3 bases, with 11 bases between them. Germline CDR1 is MNHEY and CDR2 is SMNVEV (reference sequence). The CDR3 region has the DNA TGTGCCAGCAGCCGGAACCCTCACACCGGGGAGCTGTTTTTT. Encoded protein: CASSRNPHTGELFF.

The rearrangement joins TRBV29-1 to TRBJ2-1, with 8 bases lining up with TRBD2. CDR3 length equals 14 residues. Germline values: CDR1 SQVTM, CDR2 ANQGSEA. With 6 bases clipped from V and 5 bases from J, the junction kept 9 bases outside the gene matches. The CDR3 sequence: CSVGQLAVNNEQFF. The CDR3 DNA reads as TGCAGCGTGGGCCAACTAGCGGTAAACAATGAGCAGTTCTTC.

The V call is TRBV10-3, the J call TRBJ1-2; 7 bases align to TRBD1. The CDR3 has 13 residues. Germline V gives CDR1 ENHRY, CDR2 SYGVKD. After removal of 6 bases from V and 8 bases from J, the junction contained 9 bases not matched to a gene. The CDR3 nucleotides read TGTGCCATCAGCTTAGGGGGCCTGGACGGCTACACCTTC. This translates into CAISLGGLDGYTF.

The chain combines TRBV5-5 with TRBJ1-1; 7 positions agree with TRBD1. The CDR3 is 13 amino acids. Germline V gene lookup returns CDR1 SGHKS and CDR2 YYEKEE (reference sequence). V gave up 5 bases and J gave up 4 bases; unmatched junction bases: 5. DNA for the CDR3: TGTGCCAGCAGACTAGACAGGGTCACTGAAGCTTTCTTT. Protein product: CASRLDRVTEAFF.

The chain is built from TRBV4-2 and TRBJ2-3; the match to TRBD2 covers 15 bases. Germline CDR1 is LGHNA and CDR2 is YNFKEQ. The ends lost 3 bases at V and 4 bases at J; junction bases unmatched: 5. This CDR3 region has 17 residues. CDR3 region: CASSHPGTSGRSDTQYF. Written as DNA, the CDR3 is TGTGCCAGCAGCCACCCCGGGACTAGCGGGAGGTCAGATACGCAGTATTTT.

V gene TRBV5-1 combines with J gene TRBJ1-5, with a tentative D call TRBD1 (6 bases). CDR1 and CDR2 from the germline V gene are SGHRS and YFSETQ. The ends were cut back, 0 bases at V and 5 bases at J, with 24 bases in the middle. The CDR3 is 19 amino acids. CDR3 amino acids: CASSLGVGAPWSDDQPQHF. The CDR3 DNA sequence: TGCGCCAGCAGCTTGGGGGTGGGGGCCCCATGGTCGGACGATCAGCCCCAGCATTTT.

The chain joins TRBV4-2 to TRBJ2-3; the match to TRBD2 covers 10 bases. V lost 0 bases, J lost 6 bases, and 12 bases stayed unmatched. CDR1 is LGHNA, CDR2 YNFKEQ, per germline. The CDR3 spans 18 residues. The CDR3, as DNA: TGTGCCAGCAGCCAAGATCATCGGACTAGCGGAGGCGGGGATACGCAGTATTTT. Protein: CASSQDHRTSGGGDTQYF.

V and J are TRBV5-1 and TRBJ2-3; no clear D. The ends were cut back, 0 bases at V and 2 bases at J, with 7 bases in the middle. Germline V lookup: CDR1 SGHRS, CDR2 YFSETQ. The CDR3 spans 14 residues. The CDR3 loop reads CASSLVGPTDTQYF. In nucleotides, the CDR3 is TGCGCCAGCAGCTTGGTGGGTCCCACAGATACGCAGTATTTT.

J is TRBJ1-5 and V is TRBV29-1, with 9 bases lining up with TRBD1. CDR3 size: 14 residues. V lost 6 bases, J lost 3 bases, and 6 bases stayed unmatched. CDR1 is SQVTM, CDR2 ANQGSEA, per germline. CDR3 sequence (DNA): TGCAGCGTGGGACAGGGCAGCTACAATCAGCCCCAGCATTTT. Translation: CSVGQGSYNQPQHF.

The chain joins TRBV18 to TRBJ2-1; D gene ambiguous. The CDR3 is made up of 14 amino acids. In germline, CDR1 is KGHSH, CDR2 LQKENI. Trimming left V 6 bases short and J 10 bases short, with 19 bases between. The CDR3 loop reads CASSLLSLGWEQFF. In DNA, the CDR3 is TGTGCCAGCTCCCTTTTGTCCCTAGGATGGGAGCAGTTCTTC.

CDR3 in amino acids: CASSRPIFGQETQYF. As DNA, the CDR3 is TGTGCCAGCAGCCGTCCTATCTTTGGCCAAGAGACCCAGTACTTC. The V call is TRBV7-9, the J call TRBJ2-5; D unresolved. Germline lookup yields CDR1 SEHNR and CDR2 FQNEAQ (reference sequence). This CDR3 has 15 residues. With 5 bases removed from V and 1 base from J, the gap between germline ends came to 14 bases.

J is TRBJ2-1 and V is TRBV27; D is unclear. Germline CDR1 MNHEY, CDR2 SMNVEV (reference sequence). The CDR3 runs 11 residues. V lost 5 bases to trimming and J lost 8 bases, with 7 bases between them. CDR3 sequence reads: CASSQDYEQFF. The CDR3 region has the DNA TGTGCCAGCAGTCAGGATTATGAGCAGTTCTTC.

J is TRBJ2-7 and V is TRBV4-2; D is perhaps TRBD2 (5 bases). CDR3 length: 12 residues. Trimming took off 2 bases at V and 7 bases at J, with 9 bases between the two ends. The V gene's germline CDR1 is LGHNA and CDR2 YNFKEQ. CDR3 residues: CASSQTRREQYF. DNA for the CDR3: TGTGCCAGCAGCCAAACACGGAGGGAGCAGTACTTC.

The chain joins TRBV5-1 to TRBJ2-5; the match to TRBD2 covers 8 bases. Unmatched junction bases numbered 4, after V lost 3 bases and J lost 3 bases. Per the germline V gene, CDR1 is SGHRS and CDR2 is YFSETQ. There are 14 residues in the CDR3. Here the CDR3 reads CASSSPGLEETQYF. For the CDR3, the DNA is TGCGCCAGCAGCTCCCCGGGACTAGAAGAGACCCAGTACTTC.

The chain recombines TRBV6-1 with TRBJ2-7, with D maybe TRBD2 (6 bases). CDR3 length equals 11 residues. V was trimmed by 8 bases and J by 5 bases, leaving 10 bases between them. Germline V CDR1 and CDR2: MNHNS, SASEGT. The DNA for the CDR3 is TGTGCCAGCTGGGGCGGGGACGAGCAGTACTTC. This encodes CASWGGDEQYF.

Of note for this clone: The same CDR3 can be traced to other DNA sequences in this sample. V usage is TRBV18 and J usage is TRBJ2-7; 13 bases agree with TRBD2. The CDR3 length is 14 residues. Germline CDR1 reads KGHSH; CDR2 reads LQKENI. Trimming took 2 bases from V and 7 from J; bases not matched to a gene: 2. CDR3: CASSPGTSGIEQYF. For the CDR3, the DNA is TGTGCCAGCTCACCAGGGACTAGCGGGATTGAGCAGTACTTC. The variable domain in full, with the rest retrieved from reference TRBV18 and TRBJ2-7, is NAGVMQNPRHLVRRRGQEARLRCSPMKGHSHVYWYRQLPEEGLKFMVYLQKENIIDESGMPKERFSAEFPKEGPSILRIQQVVRGDSAAYFCASSPGTSGIEQYFGPGTRLTVT.

This clone has only one observation. This sequence joins TRBV6-6 and TRBJ1-5; D remains ambiguous. Germline V lookup: CDR1 MNHNY, CDR2 SVGAGI (reference sequence). The CDR3 totals 14 residues. The V and J ends lost 7 bases and 1 base respectively, with 11 bases between them. CDR3 amino acids: CASTHSGSNQPQHF. The CDR3 DNA sequence: TGTGCCAGCACACACTCGGGGAGCAATCAGCCCCAGCATTTT.

The V and J genes are TRBV6-4 and TRBJ2-1, with 7 bases identical to TRBD2. The CDR3 length is 16 residues. Trimming took 5 bases from V and 0 from J; bases not matched to a gene: 7. CDR1 MRHNA and CDR2 SNTAGT come from the germline V gene. CDR3 DNA sequence: TGTGCCAGCAGTCGTATCGGCGGGAGCTCCTACAATGAGCAGTTCTTC. It specifies CASSRIGGSSYNEQFF.

The CDR3 is CASRTSGFNEQFF. The DNA of the CDR3 is TGTGCCAGCCGGACTAGCGGATTCAATGAGCAGTTCTTC. The V gene is TRBV6-1, the J gene TRBJ2-1; 10 bases fit TRBD2. The CDR3 contains 13 residues. Germline-derived CDR1 and CDR2 are MNHNS and SASEGT. V trimming: 8 bases; J trimming: 6 bases; junction bases outside the gene matches: 4.

The CDR3 reads CASSLSSETQYF. The CDR3 DNA is TGTGCCAGCAGCTTATCGAGTGAGACCCAGTACTTC. V is TRBV7-2 and J is TRBJ2-5; D remains unclear. Germline lookup yields CDR1 SGHTA and CDR2 FQGNSA. The CDR3 spans 12 residues. The V end was cut by 2 bases, the J end by 5 bases, with 6 bases between.